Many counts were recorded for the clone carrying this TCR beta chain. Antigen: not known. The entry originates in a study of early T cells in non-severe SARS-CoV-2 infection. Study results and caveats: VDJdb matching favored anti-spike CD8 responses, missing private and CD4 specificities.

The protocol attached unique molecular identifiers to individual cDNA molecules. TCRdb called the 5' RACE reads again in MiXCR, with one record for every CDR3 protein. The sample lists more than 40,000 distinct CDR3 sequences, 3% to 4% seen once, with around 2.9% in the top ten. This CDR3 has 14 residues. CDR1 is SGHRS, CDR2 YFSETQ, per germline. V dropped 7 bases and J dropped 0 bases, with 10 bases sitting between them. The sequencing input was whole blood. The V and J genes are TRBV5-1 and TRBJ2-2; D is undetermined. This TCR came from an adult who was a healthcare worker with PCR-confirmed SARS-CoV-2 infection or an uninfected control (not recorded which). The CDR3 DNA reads TGCGCCAGCGAAACGACACCGAACACCGGGGAGCTGTTTTTT. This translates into CASETTPNTGELFF.